This TCR beta chain was retrieved from a study of CD8 T cells in Susac syndrome. Germline CDR1 KGHSH, CDR2 LQKENI. There are 16 residues in the CDR3. Trimming left V 2 bases short and J 4 bases short, with 15 bases between. Random hexamers primed reverse transcription of about 0.45 to 1 ug RNA. TCRdb re-called the immunoSEQ multiplex PCR reads through MiXCR, storing one row per CDR3 protein. The sample records roughly 130,000 distinct CDR3 sequences, 95% being singletons. Sequencing of TCR beta, carried out with a high-throughput approach, was applied to CD8+ and CD4+ T cells from the blood. The source material was CD4+ T cells from PBMCs. This TCR came from a human donor with multiple sclerosis. The chain carries TRBV18 and TRBJ1-5; D unresolved. CDR3 sequence (DNA): TGTGCCAGCTCACCATATAACTACGAAGTAAATCAGCCCCAGCATTTT. It translates to CASSPYNYEVNQPQHF.